One T cell receptor (beta chain) is described in this entry. One junction end disagrees with the germline gene, perhaps due to a read error. The data are from a study of blood T cell repertoires in COVID-19. The overall study: Collection of acute and convalescent COVID-19 samples took place in the United States, Italy and Spain. The analysed material was cDNA or gDNA that came from T cells, B-cell-depleted T cells, or PBMCs.

The CDR3 loop spans 18 amino acids. Germline CDR1 is SNHLY and CDR2 is FYNNEI. Authors' processing steps: The authors estimated nucleated cell counts from reference gene primer amplification. Profiling relied on immunoSEQ multiplex PCR, and the TCRdb table lists in-frame clones only, not all of them. The V and J calls and clone size are taken from that table; D and trimming were inferred from the DNA. The sample has 140,000 to 150,000 clones, around 89% seen once. The sample was peripheral blood. This TCR was sampled from a man aged 60-69 years with active or convalescent COVID-19. The gene calls are TRBV2 and TRBJ2-2, with 9 nucleotides matching TRBD2. In nucleotides, the CDR3 is TGTGCCAGCATAGGGCAGGCGGGAGGGCCTAGAGGTTGCCGGGGAGCTGTTTTT. This gives the protein CASIGQAGGPRGCRGAVF.